This passage covers 9 T cell receptor beta chains from one sample sequenced in a study of T cell responses to AZD1222 COVID-19 vaccine. Profiled with immunoSEQ multiplex PCR; TCRdb holds only in-frame clones, not every one. This table holds approximately 99,000 clones, about 85% found once. The sample was peripheral blood, taken on day 0 of AZD1222 vaccination. These receptors were taken from an adult in good health.

This clone was recorded only once. The CDR3 DNA is TGCAGCGTTGCGGGGATACTAGCGGGGGCGGGCGATACGCAGTATTTT. Protein: CSVAGILAGAGDTQYF. This rearrangement joins TRBV29-1 to TRBJ2-3; 11 nucleotides align to TRBD2. There are 16 residues in the CDR3. CDR1 is SQVTM and CDR2 is ANQGSEA in the germline V gene. Trimming cost V 4 bases and J 6 bases; bases outside gene matches: 12.

The genes are TRBV4-3 and TRBJ2-7; 7 bases are a match to TRBD1. With 3 bases clipped from V and 5 bases from J, the junction kept 10 bases outside the gene matches. This CDR3 region has 15 residues. CDR1 and CDR2 from the germline V gene are LGHNA and YSLEER. CDR3 amino acids: CASSHKTGALDEQYF. DNA for the CDR3: TGCGCCAGCAGCCACAAAACAGGGGCGCTCGACGAGCAGTACTTC.

This sequence joins TRBV4-3 and TRBJ1-1, with D uncertain. CDR1 is LGHNA and CDR2 is YSLEER in the germline V gene. V shed 1 base and J shed 1 base, with 4 bases lying between them. The CDR3 is 13 residues long. In DNA form, the CDR3 reads TGCGCCAGCAGCCAAGTACGGAACACTGAAGCTTTCTTT. Its translation: CASSQVRNTEAFF.

The chain couples TRBV19 to TRBJ1-3; the D is unclear. The germline gives CDR1 LNHDA, CDR2 SQIVND (reference sequence). This CDR3 spans 16 amino acids. Trimming pared 6 bases from V and 0 bases from J, leaving 15 bases between. CDR3 region: CASSPALTASGNTIYF. The CDR3 coding sequence is TGTGCCAGTAGCCCAGCTCTCACGGCCTCTGGAAACACCATATATTTT.

The rearrangement links TRBV11-3 to TRBJ1-1, with a tentative D call TRBD1 (6 bases). V shed 3 bases and J shed 4 bases, with 15 bases lying between them. Germline loops: CDR1 SGHNT, CDR2 YENEEA. The CDR3 has 15 residues. This CDR3 reads CASSLGGGASTEAFF. Here the CDR3 DNA reads TGTGCCAGCAGCTTGGGGGGGGGCGCGAGCACTGAAGCTTTCTTT.

A single count supports this clone. This chain's CDR3 is CASSALGGGSNQPQHF. For the CDR3, the DNA is TGTGCCAGCAGTGCCCTCGGGGGGGGTAGCAATCAGCCCCAGCATTTT. This rearrangement joins TRBV6-1 to TRBJ1-5; weak D call: TRBD1 (5 bases). Germline V gene lookup returns CDR1 MNHNS and CDR2 SASEGT. The CDR3 extends over 16 amino acids. The ends were cut back, 4 bases at V and 0 bases at J, with 13 bases in the middle.

The V gene is TRBV29-1, the J gene TRBJ2-5; TRBD2 matches 7 bases. The V and J ends lost 5 bases and 2 bases, in that order; junction bases with no gene match: 2. The germline V gene has CDR1 SQVTM and CDR2 ANQGSEA. This CDR3 is 12 amino acids long. Here the CDR3 reads CSVRSGQETQYF. In nucleotides, the CDR3 is TGCAGCGTTCGTAGCGGGCAAGAGACCCAGTACTTC.

This clone was detected a few times. V gene TRBV7-2 combines with J gene TRBJ1-6; possibly TRBD1 for D (5 bases). V was trimmed by 3 bases and J by 9 bases, leaving 15 bases between them. The CDR3 has 15 amino acids. Germline V gene sequence: CDR1 SGHTA, CDR2 FQGNSA. This chain's CDR3 is CASSLTQTAGSPLHF. As DNA, the CDR3 is TGTGCCAGCAGCTTGACCCAGACAGCTGGTTCACCCCTCCACTTT.

The chain joins TRBV7-2 to TRBJ2-7; 8 bases align to TRBD1. The CDR3 loop spans 16 amino acids. The germline V gene has CDR1 SGHTA and CDR2 FQGNSA. Trimming removed 0 bases from V and 2 bases from J; junction bases left unmatched: 6. The CDR3 nucleotides read TGTGCCAGCAGCTTAGCATCCGGACAGGGAACCTACGAGCAGTACTTC. It encodes CASSLASGQGTYEQYF.